What follows is one TCR beta chain and its context. The target antigen is unknown. The sample belongs to a study of cytomegalovirus exposure and HLA in healthy donors. Findings of the study overall: High sensitivity and specificity were reportedly achieved when the classifier diagnosed cytomegalovirus status. Researchers reported in a later analysis that a missense DCLRE1C variant was tied to TCR beta V- and J-gene trimming. Among the CMV-associated chains, a few were confirmed in vitro as specific for CMV antigens.

CDR3 length: 17 residues. V shed 1 base and J shed 3 bases, with 16 bases lying between them. From germline, CDR1 is SGHDN and CDR2 FVKESK. Primers included in the PCR were 60 Vbeta and 13 Jbeta primers. Assay: immunoSEQ multiplex PCR; the TCRdb copy retains only in-frame clones and omits some. The profile shows 120,000 to 150,000 clones, 70% to 85% of them singletons. This sequence was found in a man aged 35-49 years in good health and CMV-seronegative. The sequencing sample was made of PBMCs. The chain carries TRBV14 and TRBJ2-1; D is perhaps TRBD2 (7 bases). In DNA, the CDR3 is TGTGCCAGCAGCCAAGGACCCTTAGGGGGGGGCTACAATGAGCAGTTCTTC. It encodes CASSQGPLGGGYNEQFF.